This T cell receptor beta chain was sequenced for a study of T-cell reconstitution after alpha-beta-depleted transplantation in children (dated by TCRdb to about 2016). About the investigation overall: Using TCR repertoire profiling, the study followed T-cell immune reconstitution in a quantitative way in children after TCRalphabeta/CD19-depleted allogeneic hematopoietic cell transplantation.

CDR1 and CDR2 were assigned from the germline V gene as KGHDR and SFDVKD. The CDR3, cysteine through phenylalanine, is 16 amino acids long. Only the CDR3 portion is preserved as DNA: 48 bases, with reading frame beginning at the first base. V is clipped by 1 base and J by 7 bases, and the sequence between their germline boundaries is 16 bases long. A note on this clonotype: Its antigen is still unknown. No much larger clone exists at a distance of one base, and base qualities are not known.

Library generation was performed with PCR. The reads were generated on an Illumina HiSeq 2500. To normalize quantification of the TCRbeta repertoire, the TCR libraries were built with molecular barcoding that relied on unique molecular identifiers. The raw public data were reprocessed by TCRdb itself: fastp quality trimming at Q25, MiXCR clonotype calling, in-frame beta chains only. Each CDR3 protein gets just one entry, which takes the most common genes and DNA from the rows behind it. The sample table shows roughly 500,000 distinct CDR3 sequences, and approximately 30% are seen once. In total, the top ten clones hold around 2.4% of the sample.

The receptor was derived from a human donor who donated a stem cell graft to a child with aplastic anemia. The rearrangement combines TRBV24-1 with TRBJ2-1, with the D assignment possibly TRBD1 or TRBD2, given 5 matching bases for each. This specimen was PBMCs from the stem cell graft donor, taken from the stem cell graft. CDR3 loop: CATSDFTTGRGNEQFF. Here is the DNA: TGTGCCACCAGTGATTTCACCACGGGACGTGGAAATGAGCAGTTCTTC.